What follows are 17 T cell receptor beta chains derived from one specimen sequenced in a study of CD8+ T cells in alopecia areata. Sequencing templates came from extracted RNA that was reverse transcribed into cDNA. Sequencing used immunoSEQ multiplex PCR; TCRdb keeps in-frame clones, though not all of them. The table has roughly 170,000 clones, about 60% seen once. Sample: CD4+ T cells sorted from blood, taken at week 0. The receptors come from a human donor with alopecia areata.

This clone was observed a handful of times. V gene TRBV30 combines with J gene TRBJ1-1; 9 positions agree with TRBD1. The V segment lost 1 base and the J segment 0 bases; nucleotides outside the gene matches: 6. CDR1 GTSNPN and CDR2 SVGIG come from the germline V gene (reference sequence). The CDR3 has 16 amino acids. CDR3 amino acids: CAWSALTGGLNTEAFF. The CDR3 bases are TGTGCCTGGAGTGCTTTGACAGGGGGACTGAACACTGAAGCTTTCTTT.

Only a few counts were recorded for this clone. The chain is built from TRBV19 and TRBJ2-6; 10 bases fit TRBD1. This CDR3 has 16 residues. The J segment lost 0 bases and the V segment lost 9 bases, leaving 5 bases of the junction unmatched. From germline, CDR1 is LNHDA and CDR2 SQIVND (reference sequence). The DNA of the CDR3 is TGTGCCAGCGCGGGACAGGGGATCTCTGGGGCCAACGTCCTGACTTTC. It specifies CASAGQGISGANVLTF.

There are a few counts of this clone. The CDR3 here is CSVGPRVANYGYTF. The DNA for the CDR3 is TGCAGCGTTGGCCCGCGGGTCGCTAACTATGGCTACACCTTC. The V and J genes are TRBV29-1 and TRBJ1-2; no clear D. CDR1 and CDR2 (germline): SQVTM, ANQGSEA. This CDR3 is 14 amino acids long. V shed 4 bases and J shed 0 bases, with 12 bases lying between them.

V usage is TRBV29-1 and J usage is TRBJ2-3; 9 bases line up with TRBD2. There are 14 residues in the CDR3. V lost 5 bases, J lost 1 base, and 4 bases stayed unmatched. CDR1 and CDR2 from the germline V gene are SQVTM and ANQGSEA. Here the CDR3 reads CSVIRTSGTDTQYF. CDR3 DNA: TGCAGCGTTATACGGACTAGCGGCACAGATACGCAGTATTTT.

The rearrangement joins TRBV29-1 to TRBJ2-2; no definite D call. Germline assignment: CDR1 SQVTM and CDR2 ANQGSEA. Trimming cost V 5 bases and J 5 bases, with 12 bases left between them. The CDR3 consists of 13 residues. The CDR3 sequence: CSVSLWDTGELFF. The CDR3 DNA reads TGCAGCGTTTCGCTCTGGGATACCGGGGAGCTGTTTTTT.

Turning to this clone: In the same sample, other DNA sequences code for this CDR3. This rearrangement joins TRBV5-1 to TRBJ2-7; D call uncertain. The V gene's germline CDR1 is SGHRS and CDR2 YFSETQ. V lost 4 bases and J lost 4, with 6 bases in between. The CDR3 runs 11 residues. The CDR3 spells CASSQDYEQYF. CDR3 nucleotides: TGCGCCAGCAGCCAAGATTACGAGCAGTACTTC. The variable domain in full, with the rest retrieved from reference TRBV5-1 and TRBJ2-7, is KAGVTQTPRYLIKTRGQQVTLSCSPISGHRSVSWYQQTPGQGLQFLFEYFSETQRNKGNFPGRFSGRQFSNSRSEMNVSTLELGDSALYLCASSQDYEQYFGPGTRLTVT.

V usage is TRBV9 and J usage is TRBJ2-7, with 8 bases matching TRBD2. CDR1 is SGDLS and CDR2 is YYNGEE in the germline V gene. Trimming at V came to 0 bases and at J to 2 bases, leaving 7 bases not matched to a gene. This CDR3 region has 16 residues. Here the CDR3 reads CASSVGSIAGPYEQYF. The CDR3 region has the DNA TGTGCCAGCAGCGTAGGTTCTATAGCGGGGCCCTACGAGCAGTACTTC.

The V call is TRBV18, the J call TRBJ1-1; a weak D match, TRBD1 (6 bases). The V and J ends lost 3 bases and 5 bases respectively, with 10 bases between them. The CDR3 length is 13 residues. Germline lookup yields CDR1 KGHSH and CDR2 LQKENI. The CDR3: CASSPRQETEAFF. The DNA of the CDR3 is TGTGCCAGCTCACCTAGACAGGAGACTGAAGCTTTCTTT.

The chain carries TRBV7-9 and TRBJ2-3; TRBD2 matches 8 bases. The germline CDR1 and CDR2 sequences are SEHNR and FQNEAQ (reference sequence). The V gene end was trimmed by 4 bases and the J gene end by 1 base; junction bases not matched to a gene: 7. The CDR3 sequence is 16 residues long. CDR3 coding DNA: TGTGCCAGCAGCTCGGGACTAGTAGGTGGCACAGATACGCAGTATTTT. Protein product: CASSSGLVGGTDTQYF. Full variable domain (missing parts from reference TRBV7-9 and TRBJ2-3): DTGVSQNPRHKITKRGQNVTFRCDPISEHNRLYWYRQTLGQGPEFLTYFQNEAQLEKSRLLSDRFSAERPKGSFSTLEIQRTEQGDSAMYLCASSSGLVGGTDTQYFGPGTRLTVL.

This clone was seen at least ten times. The rearrangement links TRBV14 to TRBJ1-1; tentative D call: TRBD1 (5 bases). CDR3 size: 14 residues. V was trimmed by 5 bases and J by 1 base, leaving 11 bases between them. From germline, CDR1 is SGHDN and CDR2 FVKESK. CDR3 in amino acids: CASSTGTANTEAFF. The CDR3 DNA reads as TGTGCCAGCAGCACCGGGACGGCGAACACTGAAGCTTTCTTT.

The chain is built from TRBV23-1 and TRBJ1-5, with 9 bases identical to TRBD1. TRBV23-1 is marked as an open reading frame, function uncertain. This CDR3 contains 16 residues. J lost 5 bases, V lost 4 bases, and 9 bases had no gene match. The CDR3 is CASSPPRTGVHQPQHF. The CDR3 DNA reads TGCGCCAGCAGTCCTCCCCGGACAGGGGTCCATCAGCCCCAGCATTTT.

The V call is TRBV30, the J call TRBJ2-7; 7 bases are shared with TRBD1. Germline CDR1 and CDR2: GTSNPN and SVGIG (reference sequence). Trimming at V came to 1 base and at J to 9 bases, leaving 9 bases not matched to a gene. This CDR3 region has 13 residues. CDR3: CAWSEQGIRWQYF. The CDR3, as DNA: TGTGCCTGGAGTGAACAGGGGATCAGGTGGCAGTACTTC.

The rearrangement links TRBV7-8 to TRBJ1-2, with D maybe TRBD1 (6 bases). Trimming shortened V by 0 bases and J by 4 bases, and 12 bases separated the two germline ends. The CDR3 is 15 residues long. In germline, CDR1 is SGHVS, CDR2 FQNEAQ. CDR3 in amino acids: CASSLAGGLSYGYTF. The DNA for the CDR3 is TGTGCCAGCAGCTTAGCGGGGGGCCTCAGCTATGGCTACACCTTC.

This clone was seen a few times. Here the CDR3 reads CASSLAKADFTGELFF. As DNA, the CDR3 is TGTGCCAGCAGCTTAGCAAAGGCGGATTTCACCGGGGAGCTGTTTTTT. The rearrangement links TRBV7-8 to TRBJ2-2; D unclear. V was pared by 0 bases and J by 4 bases, with 12 bases between. The germline gives CDR1 SGHVS, CDR2 FQNEAQ. The CDR3 consists of 16 residues.

This clone was seen a few times. V gene TRBV18 combines with J gene TRBJ2-1, with TRBD1 matching over 7 bases. CDR3 size: 12 residues. Germline lookup yields CDR1 KGHSH and CDR2 LQKENI. V was clipped by 2 bases and J by 12 bases; unmatched bases: 4. Written as DNA, the CDR3 is TGTGCCAGCTCACCAGAATGGGACAGGCAGTTCTTC. Protein sequence: CASSPEWDRQFF.

The rearrangement links TRBV13 to TRBJ2-7; possibly TRBD1 for D (5 bases). V shed 5 bases and J shed 5 bases, with 16 bases lying between them. The germline CDR1 and CDR2 sequences are PRHDT and FYEKMQ (reference sequence). The CDR3 totals 14 residues. DNA of the CDR3: TGTGCCAGCAGCGCATTCCCTGGGGCAGACGAGCAGTACTTC. Protein sequence: CASSAFPGADEQYF.

The rearrangement uses TRBV28 and TRBJ1-5; D gene uncertain. The CDR3 runs 16 residues. Trimming pared 6 bases from V and 2 bases from J, leaving 17 bases between. CDR1 is MDHEN and CDR2 is SYDVKM in the germline V gene. Written as DNA, the CDR3 is TGTGCCAGCAGAGCAATGAACAGTTTACGCAATCAGCCCCAGCATTTT. Protein product: CASRAMNSLRNQPQHF.